Shown below are 15 T cell receptor beta chains from a single sample sequenced in a study of monozygotic twins with inflammatory bowel disease. TCRdb derives one entry per CDR3 protein from the 5' RACE reads, leaving out DNA. Its listing shows about 380,000 distinct CDR3 sequences. The sequencing sample was made of blood. Source of these receptors: a human donor with ulcerative colitis or Crohn's disease, or a healthy co-twin of an affected twin (not recorded which).

The gene calls are TRBV4-3 and TRBJ2-1; TCRdb indicates TRBD1, and absent DNA this call remains unverified. Germline CDR1 LGHNA, CDR2 YSLEER. The CDR3 length is 15 residues. The chain's CDR3 is CASSQGTGIVHEQFF.

The V and J genes are TRBV20-1 and TRBJ2-5. CDR3 length: 12 amino acids. CDR1 DFQATT and CDR2 SNEGSKA come from the germline V gene (reference sequence). Here the CDR3 reads CSARRYQETQYF.

The V and J genes are TRBV10-3 and TRBJ2-7. This CDR3 contains 14 residues. The germline gives CDR1 ENHRY, CDR2 SYGVKD. CDR3 sequence: CAISEGGVAYEQYF.

The V gene is TRBV20-1, the J gene TRBJ2-3; TCRdb reports TRBD2, a call that lacks DNA to check it against. The germline V gene has CDR1 DFQATT and CDR2 SNEGSKA (reference sequence). This CDR3 is 16 amino acids long. The chain's CDR3 is CSARVAAGALTDTQYF.

The chain recombines TRBV7-8 with TRBJ2-7; without DNA, the TCRdb call of TRBD1 cannot be checked. Germline V CDR1 and CDR2: SGHVS, FQNEAQ. This CDR3 has 18 residues. The CDR3 protein is CASSLVGTGRGRTYEQYF.

This chain joins TRBV6-2 or TRBV6-3 and TRBJ2-6; the TRBD2 assignment by TCRdb is unverifiable without DNA. Germline V CDR1 and CDR2: MNHEY, SVGEGT. The CDR3 is 14 amino acids. CDR3 loop: CASSLHSGANVLTF.

V and J are TRBV20-1 and TRBJ2-1; TCRdb gives TRBD1 as the D gene, but with no DNA this cannot be confirmed. This CDR3 spans 13 amino acids. Per the germline V gene, CDR1 is DFQATT and CDR2 is SNEGSKA (reference sequence). The chain's CDR3 is CSADRVSYNEQFF.

V usage is TRBV18 and J usage is TRBJ2-2. The CDR3 covers 15 residues. Looked up from germline, CDR1 is KGHSH and CDR2 is LQKENI. The CDR3 reads CASSPSGKNTGELFF. Based on the CDR3 plus reference TRBV18 and TRBJ2-2, the full variable domain is NAGVMQNPRHLVRRRGQEARLRCSPMKGHSHVYWYRQLPEEGLKFMVYLQKENIIDESGMPKERFSAEFPKEGPSILRIQQVVRGDSAAYFCASSPSGKNTGELFFGEGSRLTVL.

CDR3 sequence: CASSLTSGGTTDTQYF. V is TRBV7-3 and J is TRBJ2-3; the D gene TCRdb calls, TRBD2, cannot be checked with no DNA. Germline V lookup: CDR1 SGHTA, CDR2 FQGTGA. The CDR3 consists of 16 residues.

V gene TRBV5-6 combines with J gene TRBJ2-1. The germline CDR1 and CDR2 sequences are SGHDT and YYEEEE. The CDR3 contains 11 residues. Here the CDR3 reads CASSIYNEQFF.

This chain joins TRBV6-2 or TRBV6-3 and TRBJ1-5. CDR1 and CDR2 from the germline V gene are MNHEY and SVGEGT. The CDR3 consists of 11 residues. CDR3 in amino acids: CASSYPQPQHF.

The J gene is TRBJ2-1, the V gene TRBV29-1. The CDR3 covers 15 residues. Germline assignment: CDR1 SQVTM and CDR2 ANQGSEA. The CDR3 here is CSVEDRRRTYNEQFF.

This sequence joins TRBV5-1 and TRBJ2-1; TCRdb selects TRBD1, and the lack of DNA leaves this call unchecked. The CDR3 runs to 16 residues. CDR1 is SGHRS and CDR2 is YFSETQ in the germline V gene. Here the CDR3 reads CASTPGNGGAHNEQFF.

This chain connects TRBV27 to TRBJ2-2; no DNA is available, so the TRBD1 call from TCRdb remains unchecked. Germline CDR1 reads MNHEY; CDR2 reads SMNVEV (reference sequence). This CDR3 is built from 17 residues. CDR3 sequence reads: CVSSQGSGVDETGELFF.

The V call is TRBV9, the J call TRBJ2-7; TCRdb calls TRBD1, which cannot be checked without DNA. The CDR3 has 15 residues. The germline gives CDR1 SGDLS, CDR2 YYNGEE. CDR3 residues: CASSVWDRVSDEQYF.